Listed below are T cell receptor beta chains from one sample, sequenced in a study of long-term antiretroviral therapy in people with HIV. Repertoires were generated with immunoSEQ multiplex PCR, while TCRdb's copy carries only in-frame clones and drops some. The sample includes 15,000 to 20,000 clones, 75% to 95% of them seen just once. Sample: unsorted PBMCs, taken 0.3 years after starting antiretroviral therapy. These receptor sequences come from a man in his sixties with HIV. The CDR3 runs from the conserved cysteine through the conserved F or W. A D gene is named only where the DNA matches it firmly.

V	D	J	CDR3	DNA
TRBV29-1	.	TRBJ1-1	CSVHSGTTPGEAFF	TGCAGCGTTCATTCCGGGACGACACCGGGGGAAGCTTTCTTT
TRBV19	TRBD1	TRBJ1-4	CASSPTGSNEKLFF	TGTGCCAGTAGTCCGACAGGGAGTAATGAAAAACTGTTTTTT
TRBV29-1	.	TRBJ1-2	CSVEQNYGYTF	TGCAGCGTTGAACAGAACTATGGCTACACCTTC
TRBV7-8	.	TRBJ2-7	CASSYDRTYEQYF	TGTGCCAGCAGCTATGACAGGACCTACGAGCAGTACTTC
TRBV7-2	.	TRBJ2-2	CASSLLSGILNTGELFF	TGTGCCAGCAGCTTATTGTCCGGGATTCTGAACACCGGGGAGCTGTTTTTT
TRBV5-4	.	TRBJ1-5	CASLIHRNYQPQHF	TGTGCCAGCCTTATCCACAGGAACTATCAGCCCCAGCATTTT
TRBV4-1	.	TRBJ1-2	CASSQDSRDGYTF	TGCGCCAGCAGCCAAGATTCTAGGGACGGCTACACCTTC
TRBV5-4	.	TRBJ2-2	CASSTKKRETGELFF	TGTGCCAGCAGTACTAAAAAAAGGGAGACCGGGGAGCTGTTTTTT
TRBV5-3	.	TRBJ1-1	CARSLYLPPNTEAFF	TGTGCCAGAAGCTTGTACCTCCCCCCTAACACTGAAGCTTTCTTT
TRBV7-8	.	TRBJ2-3	CASMGRGWDTQYF	TGTGCCAGCATGGGGCGGGGCTGGGATACGCAGTATTTT
TRBV7-3	.	TRBJ2-3	CASSLGSGSTDTQYF	TGTGCCAGCAGCTTAGGAAGCGGGAGCACAGATACGCAGTATTTT